Each of the 13 T cell receptor beta chains below was sequenced from the same sample in a study of blood T cell repertoires in COVID-19 (dated by TCRdb to about 2020). Library prep was done by the immunoSEQ multiplex PCR assay. TCRdb obtained this table from immuneACCESS and retained in-frame rearrangements with V and J assigned. These tables miss some clones; where compared with another copy, unresolved V genes account for less than half of the shortfall, and the remainder is unexplained. The sample has 56,000 or so clones on record, roughly 90% of them singletons. The ten largest account for about a fifth of the sample. The specimen was peripheral blood. The receptors originated from a human donor in a cohort sampled during active COVID-19.

This chain uses TRBV4-3 with TRBJ2-7, with a possible D match to TRBD1 (5 bases). The V end lost 1 base, the J end lost 5 bases, and 9 bases lay between the germline ends. The germline CDR1 and CDR2 sequences are LGHNA and YSLEER. The CDR3 contains 13 residues. CDR3 residues: CASSQGLGHEQYF. Written as DNA, the CDR3 is TGCGCCAGCAGCCAAGGGCTGGGGCACGAGCAGTACTTC.

The gene calls are TRBV7-6 and TRBJ1-1, with no clear D. V was clipped by 4 bases and J by 4 bases, with 16 bases between them. Germline V CDR1 and CDR2: SGHVS, FNYEAQ. CDR3 length: 15 residues. The CDR3 bases are TGTGCCAGCAGCTCCGCCCCAGCAGGACTCACTGAAGCTTTCTTT. As protein: CASSSAPAGLTEAFF.

The gene calls are TRBV7-2 and TRBJ2-7; tentatively, D is TRBD2 (6 bases). V was clipped by 5 bases and J by 2 bases, with 19 bases between them. This CDR3 contains 16 residues. Germline V gene sequence: CDR1 SGHTA, CDR2 FQGNSA. CDR3 DNA sequence: TGTGCCAGCAGCCATGGGGACTCCCGAGGCACCTACGAGCAGTACTTC. This sequence encodes CASSHGDSRGTYEQYF.

The chain joins TRBV12-5 to TRBJ1-6, with TRBD1 matching 7 bases. Germline trimming cut 4 bases from V and 9 bases from J; bases unmatched to any gene: 9. Germline V gives CDR1 LGHNT, CDR2 FRNRAP. There are 15 residues in the CDR3. CDR3 DNA sequence: TGTGCTAGTGGTTCAAAGGGGGCGCGGAGTTCACCCCTCCACTTT. This gives the protein CASGSKGARSSPLHF.

The chain employs TRBV18 and TRBJ2-1; 10 nucleotides match TRBD1. J gave up 5 bases and V 3 bases, and 4 bases lay outside the gene matches. This CDR3 is 15 amino acids long. Per germline, CDR1 KGHSH and CDR2 LQKENI. For the CDR3, the DNA is TGTGCCAGCTCACCCGACAGGGGGCGAAACAATGAGCAGTTCTTC. Its translation is CASSPDRGRNNEQFF. Looking up the rest from reference TRBV18 and TRBJ2-1 gives the full variable domain: NAGVMQNPRHLVRRRGQEARLRCSPMKGHSHVYWYRQLPEEGLKFMVYLQKENIIDESGMPKERFSAEFPKEGPSILRIQQVVRGDSAAYFCASSPDRGRNNEQFFGPGTRLTVL.

V usage is TRBV7-2 and J usage is TRBJ1-6; TRBD1 might be the D (5 bases). Per the germline V gene, CDR1 is SGHTA and CDR2 is FQGNSA. The CDR3 loop spans 12 amino acids. V was pared by 11 bases and J by 8 bases, with 13 bases between. CDR3 loop: CAGTGGDSPLHF. The CDR3 nucleotides are TGTGCCGGAACAGGAGGGGATTCACCCCTCCACTTT. Full variable domain (outside the CDR3, taken from reference TRBV7-2 and TRBJ1-6): GAGVSQSPSNKVTEKGKDVELRCDPISGHTALYWYRQSLGQGLEFLIYFQGNSAPDKSGLPSDRFSAERTGGSVSTLTIQRTQQEDSAVYLCAGTGGDSPLHFGNGTRLTVT.

The rearrangement joins TRBV3-1 (or the pseudogene TRBV3-2) to TRBJ2-7; TRBD2 is a possible D gene (5 bases). Germline CDR1 is LGHDT and CDR2 is YNNKEL (reference sequence). CDR3 length: 15 amino acids. The V gene lost 1 base and the J gene lost 1 base, with 11 bases spanning the gap. The CDR3 region is CASSQGQPGSYEQYF. CDR3 DNA: TGTGCCAGCAGCCAAGGACAACCGGGGTCCTACGAGCAGTACTTC.

The chain carries TRBV7-3 and TRBJ1-1, with D possibly TRBD1 on 5 matching bases. CDR1 is SGHTA and CDR2 is FQGTGA in the germline V gene. V was cut by 5 bases and J by 6 bases, with 19 bases left in between. This CDR3 has 15 residues. CDR3 sequence (DNA): TGTGCCAGCAGCCCCCCGCAGGGTTTTATACCTGAAGCTTTCTTT. This codes for CASSPPQGFIPEAFF. The whole variable domain, remainder taken from reference TRBV7-3 and TRBJ1-1, is GAGVSQTPSNKVTEKGKYVELRCDPISGHTALYWYRQSLGQGPEFLIYFQGTGAADDSGLPNDRFFAVRPEGSVSTLKIQRTERGDSAVYLCASSPPQGFIPEAFFGQGTRLTVV.

The chain recombines TRBV9 with TRBJ2-7; 8 positions match TRBD1. The CDR3 sequence is 15 residues long. Germline values: CDR1 SGDLS, CDR2 YYNGEE. J was trimmed by 5 bases and V by 0 bases; bases with no gene match: 7. This CDR3 reads CASSVAGGIVHEQYF. The CDR3 DNA follows: TGTGCCAGCAGCGTAGCAGGGGGCATCGTCCACGAGCAGTACTTC. Filled out from reference TRBV9 and TRBJ2-7, the complete variable domain reads DSGVTQTPKHLITATGQRVTLRCSPRSGDLSVYWYQQSLDQGLQFLIQYYNGEERAKGNILERFSAQQFPDLHSELNLSSLELGDSALYFCASSVAGGIVHEQYFGPGTRLTVT.

This chain connects TRBV3-1 (or the pseudogene TRBV3-2) to TRBJ2-7, with 9 bases that match TRBD1. This CDR3 region has 18 residues. CDR1 and CDR2 (germline): LGHDT, YNNKEL (reference sequence). V lost 1 base, J lost 5 bases, and 15 bases stayed unmatched. DNA of the CDR3: TGTGCCAGCAGCCAAGGGTATCGTAAAGGACAGGGGCGGAACGAGCAGTACTTC. Translated, it gives CASSQGYRKGQGRNEQYF.

The chain couples TRBV27 to TRBJ1-3; D unresolved. This CDR3 contains 14 residues. With 0 bases removed from V and 4 bases from J, the gap between germline ends came to 7 bases. From germline, CDR1 is MNHEY and CDR2 SMNVEV (reference sequence). The CDR3 region is CASSLSRRGNTIYF. CDR3 sequence (DNA): TGTGCCAGCAGTTTATCGAGGCGAGGAAACACCATATATTTT.

This chain connects TRBV6-2 or TRBV6-3 to TRBJ1-5; D perhaps matches TRBD1 (5 bases). This CDR3 is 13 amino acids long. The V end was cut by 2 bases, the J end by 4 bases, with 6 bases between. The germline V gene encodes CDR1 MNHEY and CDR2 SVGEGT. CDR3: CASSYAGNQPQHF. CDR3 DNA sequence: TGTGCCAGCAGTTACGCAGGGAATCAGCCCCAGCATTTT.

The chain recombines TRBV25-1 with TRBJ1-2, with D perhaps TRBD1 (5 bases). CDR1 MGHDK and CDR2 SYGVNS come from the germline V gene. The CDR3 has 13 residues. Trimming removed 6 bases at V and 4 bases at J, with 12 bases between. The CDR3 is CASSQGSGYGYTF. The CDR3 DNA follows: TGTGCCAGCAGCCAGGGATCTGGCTATGGCTACACCTTC.